This T cell receptor (beta chain) was identified in a study of somatic mutations in cytotoxic T cells in rheumatoid arthritis. The overall study: Blood samples of approximately 32 ml were drawn from patients (in EDTA) right after diagnosis and before any treatment.

As processed by the authors: Patient-derived CD8+ clones with a size above 1% showed rare matches to published virus-specific TCRB sequences. The repertoire was sequenced with immunoSEQ multiplex PCR; TCRdb's copy has only in-frame clones and lacks some. That table supplies the V and J calls and clone size; D and trimming were determined from the DNA. The repertoire holds roughly 5,700 clones, with roughly 80% as singletons. Study conclusions and caveats: A single CD8+ clone exceeded 20% of CD8+ cells in about an eighth of the roughly 65 patients.

Comment on this clone: The antigen is undetermined.

With V trimmed by 4 bases and J by 6 bases, 4 bases remained unmatched. This CDR3 is 14 amino acids long. CDR1 PRHDT and CDR2 FYEKMQ come from the germline V gene (reference sequence). This TCR derives from an adult with rheumatoid arthritis. The gene calls are TRBV13 and TRBJ1-4, with 8 bases identical to TRBD1. Sequencing was performed on CD8+ T cells sorted from blood. The CDR3 nucleotides are TGTGCCAGCAGCTCTCCAGGGGGCGATGAAAAACTGTTTTTT. It translates to CASSSPGGDEKLFF.